This T cell receptor beta chain was recovered during a study of blood T cells in healthy people across ages. Study-level points and caveats: Diversity was higher, and naive CD4+ cells more numerous, in long-lived donors than in aged donors.

This clonotype has only a few counts. Its antigen is undetermined. Trimming at V came to 3 bases and at J to 8 bases, leaving 10 bases not matched to a gene. Germline V gene sequence: CDR1 SEHNR, CDR2 FQNEAQ (reference sequence). The CDR3 consists of 15 residues. Next came a second PCR, run for about 7 to 12 cycles, which used a sample-barcoded 5' primer along with a J-beta primer mix. TCRdb ran MiXCR on the 5' RACE reads and lists one entry per CDR3 protein. This table has 1.5 million to 2 million distinct CDR3 sequences, 34% appearing once. The TCR was taken from a woman aged 25-40 years in good health. Sequencing was done on a sample of blood. This chain joins TRBV7-9 and TRBJ2-1; 7 bases align to TRBD2. DNA of the CDR3: TGTGCCAGCAGCTTGGGCGGGAGTTCATCGGATGAGCAGTTCTTC. As protein: CASSLGGSSSDEQFF.